This T cell receptor beta chain was observed in a study of response to subunit inactivated influenza vaccine. Study conclusions and caveats: That few new T cells are recruited by each seasonal influenza vaccination was the authors' suggestion.

The V and J ends lost 4 bases and 4 bases, in that order; junction bases with no gene match: 5. This CDR3 spans 15 amino acids. CDR1 ENHRY and CDR2 SYGVKD come from the germline V gene. This clonotype was observed a few times. Its antigen remains unknown. TCRdb re-derived calls from the RT-PCR reads in MiXCR, one entry per CDR3 protein. The sample holds about 240,000 distinct CDR3 sequences; 12% are singletons and the top ten take approximately 7.8%. The chain recombines TRBV10-3 with TRBJ1-4, with 8 positions matching TRBD1. The receptor comes from a man aged 50-59 years who received an inactivated influenza vaccine. Here the sequenced sample was non-naive T cells sorted from PBMCs, taken less than 15 days before vaccination. The CDR3 DNA follows: TGTGCCATCAGTGGCGGGACAGGAGATAATGAAAAACTGTTTTTT. Its translation: CAISGGTGDNEKLFF.